This note documents a single TCR beta chain sequence. These data come from a study of Ad26.COV2.S vaccination and SARS-CoV-2 variants. TCRdb's table, derived via immunoSEQ multiplex PCR, lists solely in-frame clones and lacks some. The sample consists of 400,000 to 450,000 clones, 80% to 95% of them appearing once. The treatment: 15 to 20 received Ad26.COV2.S at low or high dose, single or two shots; roughly five received placebo; per-sample allocation not given. Material that was analyzed had been drawn on day 63 after the first vaccine or placebo injection. The CDR3 extends over 17 amino acids. Germline V gives CDR1 LGHNA, CDR2 YNFKEQ. With 0 bases removed from V and 5 bases from J, the gap between germline ends came to 16 bases.

This specimen was peripheral blood, taken in a trial of Ad26.COV2.S vaccine versus placebo. This chain uses TRBV4-2 with TRBJ2-2, with D possibly being TRBD1 or TRBD2 (5 bases each). The TCR comes from a person between 18 and 59 years old who received the Ad26.COV2.S COVID-19 vaccine or a placebo. CDR3 DNA sequence: TGTGCCAGCAGCCAAGATGGCGGTGGGTGGGGGACCGGGGAGCTGTTTTTT. Translated: CASSQDGGGWGTGELFF.